These T cell receptor beta chains were read from a single sample in a study of cytomegalovirus exposure and HLA in healthy donors. Libraries were prepared by immunoSEQ multiplex PCR; TCRdb keeps only in-frame clonotypes and omits some of them. The table lists approximately 110,000 clones. The sequenced sample was PBMCs. All receptors derive from a man aged 50 to 59 in good health and CMV-seronegative. Both conserved end residues are part of each CDR3. A D gene is named only where the DNA matches it firmly.

D	V	J	CDR3	DNA
TRBD2	TRBV6-1	TRBJ2-6	CASSDIAGGLSGANVLTF	TGTGCCAGCAGTGATATAGCGGGAGGTCTCTCTGGGGCCAACGTCCTGACTTTC
TRBD1	TRBV27	TRBJ1-1	CASSPRQGNTEAFF	TGTGCCAGCAGTCCGAGACAGGGGAACACTGAAGCTTTCTTT
-	TRBV30	TRBJ1-1	CAWSGGPGVTEAFF	TGTGCCTGGAGCGGGGGACCAGGAGTAACTGAAGCTTTCTTT
TRBD1	TRBV11-3	TRBJ2-7	CASSLTGAEQYF	TGTGCCAGCAGCCTGACAGGGGCCGAGCAGTACTTC
TRBD1	TRBV7-9	TRBJ2-7	CASSHPDRSYEQYF	TGTGCCAGCAGCCACCCGGACAGGTCCTACGAGCAGTACTTC
-	TRBV30	TRBJ1-1	CAWNPGLNTEAFF	TGTGCCTGGAACCCGGGGTTGAACACTGAAGCTTTCTTT
TRBD2	TRBV4-2	TRBJ2-5	CASSQDEVRPSGGQETQYF	TGTGCCAGCAGCCAAGACGAGGTTCGGCCTAGCGGAGGCCAAGAGACCCAGTACTTC
TRBD1	TRBV25-1	TRBJ1-1	CASSDSRQGDTEAFF	TGTGCCAGCAGTGACTCTCGACAGGGCGACACTGAAGCTTTCTTT
TRBD2	TRBV7-8	TRBJ2-7	CASSLVRGGEQYF	TGTGCCAGCAGCTTAGTTCGGGGGGGCGAGCAGTACTTC
TRBD2	TRBV10-3	TRBJ2-7	CAISESASGASYEQYF	TGTGCCATCAGTGAGTCGGCTAGCGGGGCCTCCTACGAGCAGTACTTC
-	TRBV18	TRBJ1-2	CASSPGANYGYTF	TGTGCCAGCTCACCAGGAGCCAACTATGGCTACACCTTC
-	TRBV7-8	TRBJ2-7	CASSFAGSRYEQYF	TGTGCCAGCAGCTTCGCGGGATCTCGCTACGAGCAGTACTTC
-	TRBV7-2	TRBJ2-7	CASSRPLLAEQYF	TGTGCCAGCAGCCGGCCACTATTGGCCGAGCAGTACTTC
-	TRBV5-1	TRBJ1-1	CASSYTTAIWSNTEAFF	TGCGCCAGCAGCTATACAACAGCTATATGGTCGAACACTGAAGCTTTCTTT
TRBD2	TRBV13	TRBJ2-7	CASSGTSSYEQYF	TGTGCCAGCAGCGGGACTAGCAGCTACGAGCAGTACTTC
TRBD1	TRBV9	TRBJ1-1	CASSIGTGPEAFF	TGTGCCAGCAGCATCGGGACAGGCCCTGAAGCTTTCTTT
-	TRBV9	TRBJ2-7	CASSVDGRAHEQYF	TGTGCCAGCAGCGTAGATGGCAGGGCCCACGAGCAGTACTTC
TRBD2	TRBV4-3	TRBJ2-1	CASSQDTGGQDNEQFF	TGCGCCAGCAGCCAAGACACGGGGGGGCAGGACAATGAGCAGTTCTTC
-	TRBV11-3	TRBJ2-1	CASSLEGLAGNEQFF	TGTGCCAGCAGCTTAGAAGGATTGGCGGGCAATGAGCAGTTCTTC
TRBD2	TRBV9	TRBJ2-2	CASSVLGSGGTGELFF	TGTGCCAGCAGCGTACTCGGGTCGGGGGGTACCGGGGAGCTGTTTTTT
-	TRBV7-2	TRBJ2-1	CASSPTGTSYNEQFF	TGTGCCAGCAGTCCTACAGGGACCTCCTACAATGAGCAGTTCTTC
-	TRBV2	TRBJ1-5	CASSEAGRGAGQPQHF	TGTGCCAGCAGTGAAGCTGGGCGGGGGGCCGGTCAGCCCCAGCATTTT
-	TRBV10-3	TRBJ1-2	CAISDRNRAGYGYTF	TGTGCCATCAGTGATCGAAACAGGGCGGGCTATGGCTACACCTTC
-	TRBV27	TRBJ1-2	CASSPRNNYGYTF	TGTGCCAGCAGTCCTAGGAATAACTATGGCTACACCTTC
-	TRBV12-5	TRBJ2-5	CASYPGLRGVETQYF	TGTGCTAGTTATCCGGGACTGCGAGGGGTAGAGACCCAGTACTTC
-	TRBV7-6	TRBJ2-6	CASSLALAGDNSGANVLTF	TGTGCCAGCAGCTTAGCGCTGGCAGGGGATAACTCTGGGGCCAACGTCCTGACTTTC